Listed here are 30 T cell receptor beta chains from one sample, sequenced in a study of blood T cells in healthy people across ages. For the second PCR, which ran for 7 to 11 cycles, a sample-barcoded 5' primer and a J-beta primer mix were used. In TCRdb, the 5' RACE reads were re-called with MiXCR into one record per CDR3 protein. In the table there are 700,000 to 800,000 distinct CDR3 sequences, roughly 45% of which are singletons. Source material: blood. Source of these receptors: a woman aged 55-70 years in good health.

Notes on this clonotype: Compared with germline, one end of the junction differs, possibly owing to a read error. V and J are TRBV7-9 and TRBJ2-5; D is perhaps TRBD2 (5 bases). The germline V gene encodes CDR1 SEHNR and CDR2 FQNEAQ (reference sequence). The CDR3 loop spans 12 amino acids. In DNA, the CDR3 is TGTGCCTGCAGCTTCGCTAGCAATGAGCAGTACTTC. Its protein is CACSFASNEQYF.

This clonotype was observed a handful of times. The chain employs TRBV4-2 and TRBJ2-4, with 9 nucleotides matching TRBD2. The CDR3 has 15 residues. The V gene end was trimmed by 1 base and the J gene end by 8 bases; junction bases not matched to a gene: 6. Germline V CDR1 and CDR2: LGHNA, YNFKEQ. The CDR3 spells CASSQVSAGGDIQYF. In DNA, the CDR3 is TGTGCCAGCAGCCAAGTTTCGGCGGGAGGGGACATTCAGTACTTC.

The gene calls are TRBV9 and TRBJ2-7, with 10 nucleotides matching TRBD1. Per germline, CDR1 SGDLS and CDR2 YYNGEE. V was pared by 4 bases and J by 3 bases, with 7 bases of the junction left unmatched. CDR3 length: 15 residues. The CDR3 reads CASSFQTGGVYEQYF. CDR3 bases: TGTGCCAGCAGCTTTCAGACAGGGGGCGTCTACGAGCAGTACTTC.

A word on this clonotype: A much larger clone is a single base away; this may be a read error. The chain has TRBV9 and TRBJ2-7, with D hard to call. From germline, CDR1 is SGDLS and CDR2 YYNGEE. CDR3 length: 12 residues. CDR3 DNA: TGTGTCAGCAGCGTATACGGAGAGGCCCAGTACTTC. This encodes CVSSVYGEAQYF.

This clonotype was recorded a few times. For the CDR3, the DNA is TGTGCCAGCCCCGACCCTAAAAGGGCTGAAGCTTTCTTT. Its translation is CASPDPKRAEAFF. The chain has TRBV18 and TRBJ1-1; D is uncertain. The V end lost 8 bases, the J end lost 6 bases, and 16 bases lay between the germline ends. Looked up from germline, CDR1 is KGHSH and CDR2 is LQKENI. The CDR3 runs 13 residues.

This chain uses TRBV7-2 with TRBJ2-3; TRBD1 agrees at 10 bases. This CDR3 spans 17 amino acids. Germline assignment: CDR1 SGHTA and CDR2 FQGNSA. J gave up 6 bases and V 2 bases, and 11 bases lay outside the gene matches. CDR3 in amino acids: CASSLRPGQGSGDTQYF. CDR3 sequence (DNA): TGTGCCAGCAGCTTACGCCCGGGACAGGGGAGCGGGGATACGCAGTATTTT.

V usage is TRBV10-2 and J usage is TRBJ2-7, with 7 bases fitting TRBD2. The length of the CDR3 is 16 residues. V gave up 4 bases and J gave up 1 base; unmatched junction bases: 10. Per the germline V gene, CDR1 is WSHSY and CDR2 is SAAADI. This CDR3 is CASSGKASGDSYEQYF. CDR3 in DNA: TGCGCCAGCAGTGGAAAAGCTAGCGGTGATTCCTACGAGCAGTACTTC.

This chain connects TRBV7-2 to TRBJ1-1; D is uncertain. Germline V gene sequence: CDR1 SGHTA, CDR2 FQGNSA. The CDR3 is made up of 16 amino acids. Trimming shortened V by 2 bases and J by 5 bases, and 18 bases separated the two germline ends. Here the CDR3 reads CASSLNVRNVETEAFF. CDR3 in DNA: TGTGCCAGCAGCTTAAATGTTAGGAACGTAGAGACTGAAGCTTTCTTT.

This chain links TRBV6-6 with TRBJ1-1; D unresolved. The CDR3 is made up of 11 amino acids. Germline V gives CDR1 MNHNY, CDR2 SVGAGI (reference sequence). V dropped 0 bases and J dropped 5 bases, with 1 base sitting between them. Written as DNA, the CDR3 is TGTGCCAGCAGTTACTCGACTGAAGCTTTCTTT. Translating it yields CASSYSTEAFF.

This clonotype is a singleton in its sample. The chain employs TRBV20-1 and TRBJ1-2, with a possible D match to TRBD1 (5 bases). Deletions cut 1 base from V and 3 bases from J, with 12 bases between. Germline V gives CDR1 DFQATT, CDR2 SNEGSKA (reference sequence). CDR3 length equals 14 residues. CDR3 nucleotide sequence: TGCAGTGCTAGAGGGGACCTCGGCGACTATGGCTACACCTTC. Translating gives CSARGDLGDYGYTF.

The chain combines TRBV11-3 with TRBJ2-7, with D unresolved. Trimming left V 9 bases short and J 2 bases short, with 11 bases between. Germline CDR1 and CDR2: SGHNT and YENEEA. This CDR3 has 12 residues. The CDR3 loop is CARVTKPYEQYF. The CDR3, as DNA: TGTGCCAGGGTGACAAAACCCTACGAGCAGTACTTC.

This chain uses TRBV30 with TRBJ1-6, with a tentative D call TRBD1 (6 bases). The CDR3 loop spans 13 amino acids. V lost 3 bases to trimming and J lost 11 bases, with 14 bases between them. The germline CDR1 and CDR2 sequences are GTSNPN and SVGIG (reference sequence). Written as DNA, the CDR3 is TGTGCCTGGAGACCGACAGGTTTTACACCCCTCCACTTT. Protein: CAWRPTGFTPLHF. The complete variable domain, with remaining parts taken from reference TRBV30 and TRBJ1-6, reads SQTIHQWPATLVQPVGSPLSLECTVEGTSNPNLYWYRQAAGRGLQLLFYSVGIGQISSEVPQNLSASRPQDRQFILSSKKLLLSDSGFYLCAWRPTGFTPLHFGNGTRLTVT.

This clonotype was observed a handful of times. The CDR3 loop reads CSSSAVTSTDTQYF. DNA of the CDR3: TGCAGTTCCTCGGCGGTTACTAGCACAGATACGCAGTATTTT. The rearrangement uses TRBV20-1 and TRBJ2-3; no clear D. Germline loops: CDR1 DFQATT, CDR2 SNEGSKA (reference sequence). The CDR3 length is 14 residues. The ends were cut back, 8 bases at V and 0 bases at J, with 15 bases in the middle.

This clonotype was recorded many times. This chain connects TRBV4-3 to TRBJ2-1; TRBD2 matches at 9 bases. CDR3 length equals 17 residues. Germline trimming cut 0 bases from V and 3 bases from J; bases unmatched to any gene: 6. In germline, CDR1 is LGHNA, CDR2 YSLEER. The CDR3 DNA sequence: TGCGCCAGCAGCCAAGATGTTACTAGCGGGCTCTACAATGAGCAGTTCTTC. Its protein product is CASSQDVTSGLYNEQFF.

A word on this clonotype: It may be a read error: a sequence one base away is much more abundant. This chain links TRBV11-2 with TRBJ2-5, with D hard to call. TRBJ2-7 explains the end of the DNA better; the J call may be wrong. This CDR3 has 15 amino acids. Looked up from germline, CDR1 is SGHAT and CDR2 is FQNNGV. The CDR3 reads CASSPPSLRLYEQYF. CDR3 nucleotides: TGTGCCAGCAGCCCCCCGTCCCTGAGGCTGTACGAGCAGTACTTC.

This clonotype occurred many times. The genes are TRBV29-1 and TRBJ2-3; TRBD1 matches at 7 bases. In germline, CDR1 is SQVTM, CDR2 ANQGSEA. V shed 1 base, J shed 5 bases, and the junction held 6 bases outside the gene matches. This CDR3 comprises 14 residues. CDR3 residues: CSVEGTGEVDTQYF. The CDR3 coding sequence is TGCAGCGTTGAAGGGACAGGCGAGGTAGATACGCAGTATTTT.

This clonotype was counted only a few times. This chain uses TRBV6-1 with TRBJ2-1; D perhaps matches TRBD1 (7 bases). This CDR3 is 14 amino acids long. Trimming cost V 2 bases and J 8 bases, with 13 bases left between them. Germline V gene sequence: CDR1 MNHNS, CDR2 SASEGT. The chain's CDR3 is CASSEQGGVDEQFF. The CDR3 nucleotides are TGTGCCAGCAGTGAACAGGGGGGCGTTGATGAGCAGTTCTTC.

The genes are TRBV3-1 and TRBJ2-1; TRBD2 matches at 10 bases. Germline V gene sequence: CDR1 LGHDT, CDR2 YNNKEL (reference sequence). The CDR3 extends over 19 amino acids. The V gene end was trimmed by 0 bases and the J gene end by 8 bases; junction bases not matched to a gene: 16. The CDR3 DNA sequence: TGTGCCAGCAGCCAAGATCCTACCCTCCTAGCGGGAGATGAATATGAGCAGTTCTTC. Translated: CASSQDPTLLAGDEYEQFF.

This clonotype was observed many times. CDR3: CSASRHRGYEQYF. Here the CDR3 DNA reads TGCAGTGCTAGTCGGCACCGTGGGTACGAGCAGTACTTC. The rearrangement joins TRBV20-1 to TRBJ2-7; D unclear. Germline CDR1 is DFQATT and CDR2 is SNEGSKA (reference sequence). The V end was cut by 3 bases, the J end by 4 bases, with 13 bases between. The CDR3 runs 13 residues.

The CDR3, as DNA: TGTGCCAGCAGCCAAGCCCGGGACACTGAAGCTTTCTTT. This gives the protein CASSQARDTEAFF. V is TRBV3-1 and J is TRBJ1-1; no clear D. This CDR3 is built from 13 residues. Trimming took off 1 base at V and 3 bases at J, with 6 bases between the two ends. Germline V gene sequence: CDR1 LGHDT, CDR2 YNNKEL (reference sequence). The full variable domain, with the rest looked up from reference TRBV3-1 and TRBJ1-1, is DTAVSQTPKYLVTQMGNDKSIKCEQNLGHDTMYWYKQDSKKFLKIMFSYNNKELIINETVPNRFSPKSPDKAHLNLHINSLELGDSAVYFCASSQARDTEAFFGQGTRLTVV.

This clonotype was picked up many times. This chain joins TRBV6-2 or TRBV6-3 and TRBJ2-5; 10 nucleotides agree with TRBD1. J was trimmed by 1 base and V by 6 bases; bases with no gene match: 11. CDR1 is MNHEY and CDR2 is SVGEGT in the germline V gene. The CDR3 is 17 amino acids. Here the CDR3 reads CASRSGTGVLPQETQYF. CDR3 sequence (DNA): TGTGCCAGCAGATCCGGGACAGGGGTCCTCCCCCAAGAGACCCAGTACTTC.

This clonotype has just a few counts. The chain links TRBV5-6 to TRBJ2-7; D remains unclear. V lost 2 bases and J 3 bases, leaving 6 bases between the germline ends. The germline CDR1 and CDR2 sequences are SGHDT and YYEEEE. The length of the CDR3 is 12 residues. This CDR3 is CASSFTHYEQYF. Written as DNA, the CDR3 is TGTGCCAGCAGCTTCACCCACTACGAGCAGTACTTC. Drawing the rest from reference TRBV5-6 and TRBJ2-7, the complete variable domain is DAGVTQSPTHLIKTRGQQVTLRCSPKSGHDTVSWYQQALGQGPQFIFQYYEEEERQRGNFPDRFSGHQFPNYSSELNVNALLLGDSALYLCASSFTHYEQYFGPGTRLTVT.

In the case of this clonotype: This could be a read error, since a much larger clone is one nucleotide away. In DNA form, the CDR3 reads TGCAGCATTGAAGCTTCTGGCTCCTACAATGAGCAGTTCTTC. This encodes CSIEASGSYNEQFF. The chain has TRBV29-1 and TRBJ2-1; no clear D gene. This CDR3 has 14 residues. Germline CDR1 SQVTM, CDR2 ANQGSEA.

At least ten counts were recorded for this clonotype. CDR3 in DNA: TGTGCCAGCAGTTCCCCCGATCTATCGACTAGCGGGGGGGGTGAGCAGTACTTC. It encodes CASSSPDLSTSGGGEQYF. V is TRBV12-3 or TRBV12-4 and J is TRBJ2-7, with TRBD2 matching 14 bases. The CDR3 totals 18 residues. With V trimmed by 4 bases and J by 7 bases, 15 bases remained unmatched.

This clonotype was detected a few times. This chain links TRBV20-1 with TRBJ2-7; the D gene is possibly TRBD2 (6 bases). The V gene's germline CDR1 is DFQATT and CDR2 SNEGSKA (reference sequence). V was shortened by 6 bases and J by 0 bases, with 15 bases between the two germline ends. This CDR3 spans 14 amino acids. DNA of the CDR3: TGCAGTGCGCGCGGGACCCCCTCCTCCTACGAGCAGTACTTC. Residues: CSARGTPSSYEQYF.

This clonotype was picked up a small number of times. This sequence joins TRBV2 and TRBJ1-1; a possible D gene is TRBD1 (6 bases). Deletions cut 7 bases from V and 6 bases from J, with 9 bases between. CDR1 is SNHLY and CDR2 is FYNNEI in the germline V gene. There are 11 residues in the CDR3. The chain's CDR3 is CASTQGSEAFF. The CDR3 DNA sequence: TGTGCCAGCACACAGGGTTCTGAAGCTTTCTTT. Together with reference TRBV2 and TRBJ1-1, the CDR3 gives the full variable domain: EPEVTQTPSHQVTQMGQEVILRCVPISNHLYFYWYRQILGQKVEFLVSFYNNEISEKSEIFDDQFSVERPDGSNFTLKIRSTKLEDSAMYFCASTQGSEAFFGQGTRLTVV.

This clonotype was detected only a few times. This rearrangement joins TRBV7-3 to TRBJ2-5, with D tentatively TRBD1 (6 bases). Germline lookup yields CDR1 SGHTA and CDR2 FQGTGA. V was trimmed by 2 bases and J by 1 base, leaving 14 bases between them. The CDR3 spans 16 residues. This chain's CDR3 is CASSLVGRGRQETQYF. The DNA for the CDR3 is TGTGCCAGCAGCTTAGTTGGCAGGGGTCGCCAAGAGACCCAGTACTTC. The full variable domain, in which reference TRBV7-3 and TRBJ2-5 provide the parts outside the CDR3, is GAGVSQTPSNKVTEKGKYVELRCDPISGHTALYWYRQSLGQGPEFLIYFQGTGAADDSGLPNDRFFAVRPEGSVSTLKIQRTERGDSAVYLCASSLVGRGRQETQYFGPGTRLLVL.

This clonotype was picked up a small number of times. The rearrangement uses TRBV20-1 and TRBJ2-1, with 8 bases identical to TRBD2. CDR3 size: 15 residues. V was clipped by 6 bases and J by 1 base; unmatched bases: 8. Germline V gene sequence: CDR1 DFQATT, CDR2 SNEGSKA (reference sequence). CDR3 sequence (DNA): TGCAGTGCATCAAGCGGGAGTACATCCTACAATGAGCAGTTCTTC. This translates into CSASSGSTSYNEQFF.

The chain uses TRBV28 and TRBJ2-1; 11 positions match TRBD2. The V gene end was trimmed by 3 bases and the J gene end by 7 bases; junction bases not matched to a gene: 8. CDR3 length: 16 amino acids. Germline V lookup: CDR1 MDHEN, CDR2 SYDVKM. The CDR3 is CASSFSGASGRNEQFF. As DNA, the CDR3 is TGTGCCAGCAGTTTCTCCGGGGCTAGCGGGAGGAATGAGCAGTTCTTC.

The chain employs TRBV3-1 and TRBJ2-7, with D unresolved. CDR1 and CDR2 from the germline V gene are LGHDT and YNNKEL (reference sequence). The CDR3 totals 14 residues. V was pared by 0 bases and J by 6 bases, with 12 bases between. This chain's CDR3 is CASSQDRGSFEQYF. In DNA form, the CDR3 reads TGTGCCAGCAGCCAAGATCGTGGAAGTTTCGAGCAGTACTTC.